A single sample is the source of the 8 T cell receptor beta chains below, sequenced in a study of glioma-infiltrating T cells after dendritic cell vaccination. Repertoires were generated with immunoSEQ multiplex PCR, while TCRdb's copy carries only in-frame clones and drops some. Of 98,000 or so clones in the sample, 65% to 85% were seen once. The time point denotes: after dendritic cell vaccination, including at tumor progression/relapse. This specimen consisted of blood, obtained after dendritic cell vaccination. Receptor source: a human donor with glioblastoma.

The rearrangement joins TRBV5-4 to TRBJ2-3; TRBD1 matches 10 bases. Unmatched junction bases numbered 9, after V lost 5 bases and J lost 0 bases. The germline V gene has CDR1 SGHNT and CDR2 YYREEE (reference sequence). The CDR3 covers 17 residues. The CDR3 DNA is TGTGCCAGCAGTAAGGCCCCGGGACAGGGGAGCACAGATACGCAGTATTTT. Amino acids: CASSKAPGQGSTDTQYF.

This rearrangement joins TRBV5-4 to TRBJ2-7, with D possibly being TRBD1 (5 bases). The germline V gene encodes CDR1 SGHNT and CDR2 YYREEE (reference sequence). The CDR3 runs 14 residues. The V and J ends lost 4 bases and 2 bases respectively, with 13 bases between them. The CDR3 is CASSRTQGAYEQYF. In DNA, the CDR3 is TGTGCCAGCAGCAGGACGCAAGGGGCCTACGAGCAGTACTTC.

The V and J genes are TRBV4-1 and TRBJ2-7; TRBD2 is a possible D gene (7 bases). From germline, CDR1 is MGHRA and CDR2 YSYEKL. V was trimmed by 4 bases and J by 6 bases, leaving 16 bases between them. The length of the CDR3 is 14 residues. The CDR3 spells CASSRLGEGGEQYF. CDR3 coding DNA: TGCGCCAGCAGCCGCCTTGGGGAGGGGGGCGAGCAGTACTTC.

V is TRBV4-2 and J is TRBJ2-5; 10 nucleotides line up with TRBD2. This CDR3 comprises 16 residues. Germline trimming cut 1 base from V and 1 base from J; bases unmatched to any gene: 3. Germline values: CDR1 LGHNA, CDR2 YNFKEQ. The chain's CDR3 is CASSQAASGGQETQYF. The CDR3 DNA reads as TGTGCCAGCAGCCAAGCGGCTAGCGGGGGCCAAGAGACCCAGTACTTC.

This clone was found a few times. The chain couples TRBV28 to TRBJ1-2, with 7 bases identical to TRBD1. The CDR3 has 13 residues. Germline V gene sequence: CDR1 MDHEN, CDR2 SYDVKM. Losses at the gene ends were 10 bases for V and 8 bases for J; bases not matched to a gene: 13. Written as DNA, the CDR3 is TGTGCCACCCACACAGGGGATATTCGCGGCTACACCTTC. It yields the protein CATHTGDIRGYTF.

The chain has TRBV7-6 and TRBJ2-1; 13 bases are shared with TRBD2. Germline CDR1 reads SGHVS; CDR2 reads FNYEAQ. This CDR3 is 18 amino acids long. The ends lost 4 bases at V and 0 bases at J; junction bases unmatched: 6. CDR3 DNA: TGTGCCAGCAGCTCAGGACTAGCGGGAGTGAGCTCCTACAATGAGCAGTTCTTC. The encoded protein is CASSSGLAGVSSYNEQFF.

This clone was found a few times. The CDR3: CASSEGGAAMIETQYF. The CDR3 DNA reads as TGTGCCAGCAGCGAAGGGGGGGCAGCGATGATAGAGACCCAGTACTTC. The chain couples TRBV9 to TRBJ2-5, with D tentatively TRBD2 (7 bases). CDR1 and CDR2 from the germline V gene are SGDLS and YYNGEE. V gave up 3 bases and J gave up 4 bases, with 19 bases separating them. The CDR3 runs to 16 residues.

The J gene is TRBJ1-2, the V gene TRBV4-1, with TRBD1 identical over 9 bases. Germline CDR1 is MGHRA and CDR2 is YSYEKL. With 4 bases clipped from V and 4 bases from J, the junction kept 7 bases outside the gene matches. The CDR3 contains 15 residues. The CDR3 DNA follows: TGCGCCAGCAGCCCTCGGGACAGGGAAACCTATGGCTACACCTTC. Translation: CASSPRDRETYGYTF.